The clone carrying this T cell receptor (beta chain) was detected a few times. With 7 bases clipped from V and 5 bases from J, the junction kept 8 bases outside the gene matches. The CDR3 totals 14 residues. Germline assignment: CDR1 MNHNS and CDR2 SASEGT. The data stem from a study of regulatory T cells in long-lasting Graves disease. Time point of the sample: newly diagnosed GD, antithyroid drugs for less than 3 months. PBMC-derived RNA was used for the TCR library. A roughly 9-milliliter sample of peripheral blood was drawn into EDTA tubes. iRepertoire HTBI primers and Arm-PCR of CDR3 regions built TCR beta libraries. MiXCR was run by TCRdb on the multiplex PCR reads, yielding one entry per CDR3 protein. The sample records fewer than 650,000 distinct CDR3 sequences, 16% being singletons. In addition, the sample was reused for a study of T cells in Graves' hyperthyroidism and ophthalmopathy. That publication notes: The majority of expanded thyroid clonotypes above 0.001 also appeared in blood.

The sequences come from peripheral blood mononuclear cells (PBMCs), collected at new diagnosis, from a patient treated with antithyroid drugs. The clonotype was recovered from a woman aged 25-40 years with Graves disease. The chain recombines TRBV6-1 with TRBJ2-1, with 7 bases aligning to TRBD2. This CDR3 reads CASIEASGNNEQFF. In DNA form, the CDR3 reads TGTGCCAGCATTGAGGCTAGCGGAAACAATGAGCAGTTCTTC.